This record concerns one T cell receptor beta chain sequence. Its target is unknown. CDR1 is SGHRS, CDR2 YFSETQ, per germline. V gave up 4 bases and J gave up 12 bases, with 11 bases separating them. The CDR3 extends over 11 amino acids. Sorted-subset replicate PCRs used about 200 ng of genomic DNA. This amount corresponded to tens of thousands of T cell genomes. The table came from immunoSEQ multiplex PCR; TCRdb's copy has only in-frame clones and leaves some out. Among about 670,000 clones listed, about three quarters were seen once. This record comes from a study of shared clonotypes between healthy human individuals. Regarding the study as a whole: Among non-shared clonotypes, generation probabilities were lower than among those shared by all four donors. Specimens sampled were limited to blood, with tissue repertoires likely differing.

Sequenced material: memory CD4+ T cells sorted from blood. Specified subset: CD45RA-negative fraction. The rearrangement uses TRBV5-1 and TRBJ2-1; D gene ambiguous. The sequence derives from a woman in her twenties or thirties in good health. The CDR3 sequence is CASSDEDRQFF. CDR3 sequence (DNA): TGCGCCAGCAGCGATGAGGATCGGCAGTTCTTC.